These T cell receptor beta chains were read from a single sample in a study of control samples from healthy donors and cancer patients. Sequenced by immunoSEQ multiplex PCR; TCRdb stores in-frame clones only, minus some. The data contain 390,000 or so clones, 80% to 95% of them seen just once; the ten biggest clones take up over 5.5%. The source material was PBMCs. The receptors were gathered from a man aged 35 to 55 with head and neck cancer. Each CDR3 is given with its conserved first and last residue. Each record gives: CDR3 protein, clone size, V gene. Clone sizes are given selectively: once, few, many, or a class where the clone is expanded.

CDR3: CASSLVRGNFAYGQETQYF; size: -; V: TRBV11-2
CDR3: CASSPQDGSGANVLTF; size: -; V: TRBV18
CDR3: CASRDRGRSDSGANVLTF; size: once; V: TRBV19
CDR3: CASSVVPSLNSPLHF; size: -; V: TRBV9
CDR3: CASSHRVPYEQYF; size: -; V: TRBV3-1/TRBV3-2
CDR3: CASSTLQVTQHF; size: -; V: TRBV21-1
CDR3: CASSSGGPLSYGYTF; size: -; V: TRBV5-8
CDR3: CASSLYNSNHPYGYTF; size: -; V: TRBV5-1
CDR3: CASSFSQVAGDYEQYF; size: -; V: TRBV27
CDR3: CASSGVTGIPGNTIYF; size: -; V: TRBV11-2
CDR3: CASSVGPGPLNTEAFF; size: few; V: TRBV9
CDR3: CASNSPGGNQPQHF; size: -; V: TRBV6-5
CDR3: CASSEEAGATDTQYF; size: -; V: TRBV2
CDR3: CASSSIRGAWETQYF; size: -; V: TRBV6-5
CDR3: CASSQAGGGTDTQYF; size: -; V: TRBV3-1/TRBV3-2
CDR3: CASSEGTGAEAFF; size: -; V: TRBV10-1
CDR3: CASSFGTVPLGGVEDYGYTF; size: -; V: TRBV5-4
CDR3: CASSFGDGYTF; size: -; V: TRBV5-6
CDR3: CASSGTAEAFF; size: -; V: TRBV3-1/TRBV3-2
CDR3: CASSSSGRAGTGELFF; size: -; V: TRBV28
CDR3: CASSLKYEQGASGELFF; size: -; V: TRBV7-8
CDR3: CAWTGGRLAEAFF; size: -; V: TRBV30
CDR3: CASSVDSGANVLTF; size: -; V: TRBV9